These 31 T cell receptor beta chains came from one sample sequenced in a study of T-cell reconstitution after alpha-beta-depleted transplantation in children. As it was prepared, the TCRbeta library received unique molecular identifiers. MiXCR, applied by TCRdb to the PCR reads, yields one record per CDR3 protein. In the table there are 200,000 to 250,000 distinct CDR3 sequences, about 24% of which are singletons. Sequenced here: PBMCs, mostly from graft donor cells, sampled 360 days after TCRalphabeta/CD19-depleted stem cell transplant. These receptor sequences come from a female patient between 2 and 10 years old who had a stem cell transplant for congenital amegakaryocytic thrombocytopenia, so the T cells may come from the graft donor.

Concerning this clonotype itself: This may be a read error, as it is one base from a much larger clone. As the CDR3 is not closed by the conserved phenylalanine or tryptophan, this likely results from a read error. The gene calls are TRBV12-3 or TRBV12-4 and TRBJ2-5; D remains ambiguous. Trimming left V 4 bases short and J 5 bases short, with 17 bases between. This CDR3 has 15 residues. CDR3 sequence reads: CASSYSHKNGETQYL. The CDR3 DNA is TGTGCCAGCAGTTATTCACATAAAAACGGCGAGACCCAGTACCTC.

The chain has TRBV20-1 and TRBJ2-1; possible D gene TRBD2, 7 bases. Per germline, CDR1 DFQATT and CDR2 SNEGSKA (reference sequence). V lost 6 bases to trimming and J lost 5 bases, with 14 bases between them. The CDR3 has 13 residues. CDR3 DNA: TGCAGTGCACCCCGGGGGGCCCACAATGAGCAGTTCTTC. As protein: CSAPRGAHNEQFF.

The J gene is TRBJ1-4, the V gene TRBV4-1, with D hard to call. The CDR3 runs 19 residues. Germline-derived CDR1 and CDR2 are MGHRA and YSYEKL. V lost 1 base to trimming and J lost 0 bases, with 18 bases between them. CDR3 bases: TGCGCCAGCAGCCAAGGGGTTGGTTGGCACCCCACAACTAATGAAAAACTGTTTTTT. Translated, it gives CASSQGVGWHPTTNEKLFF.

The J gene is TRBJ1-2, the V gene TRBV6-4, with TRBD1 matching over 9 bases. The germline CDR1 and CDR2 sequences are MRHNA and SNTAGT. J was trimmed by 3 bases and V by 2 bases; bases with no gene match: 1. CDR3 length: 14 residues. The CDR3 region has the DNA TGTGCCAGCAGTGACGGGACAGGGCACTATGGCTACACCTTC. This translates into CASSDGTGHYGYTF.

In this sample, this clonotype turned up a few times. The chain recombines TRBV12-3 or TRBV12-4 with TRBJ2-5, with 8 bases fitting TRBD2. V was pared by 1 base and J by 7 bases, with 11 bases of the junction left unmatched. There are 16 residues in the CDR3. The CDR3 sequence is CASSLEAGVGGATQYF. CDR3 nucleotides: TGTGCCAGCAGTTTAGAAGCGGGGGTCGGAGGGGCGACCCAGTACTTC.

V and J are TRBV10-3 and TRBJ2-1; D is ambiguous. The CDR3 sequence is 17 residues long. Trimming removed 0 bases from V and 0 bases from J, with 12 bases in between. CDR1 and CDR2 from the germline V gene are ENHRY and SYGVKD. The DNA for the CDR3 is TGTGCCATCAGTGAGTCGTACTACCAGAACTCCTACAATGAGCAGTTCTTC. Translated: CAISESYYQNSYNEQFF.

The gene calls are TRBV18 and TRBJ2-6; D possibly corresponds to TRBD1 (6 bases). Germline values: CDR1 KGHSH, CDR2 LQKENI. This CDR3 contains 16 residues. V shed 3 bases and J shed 0 bases, with 9 bases lying between them. CDR3 DNA sequence: TGTGCCAGCTCACCGAGGGGGAACTCTGGGGCCAACGTCCTGACTTTC. This encodes CASSPRGNSGANVLTF. Filled out from reference TRBV18 and TRBJ2-6, the complete variable domain reads NAGVMQNPRHLVRRRGQEARLRCSPMKGHSHVYWYRQLPEEGLKFMVYLQKENIIDESGMPKERFSAEFPKEGPSILRIQQVVRGDSAAYFCASSPRGNSGANVLTFGAGSRLTVL.

This clonotype showed up just a few times. The gene calls are TRBV7-9 and TRBJ2-4; 10 bases align to TRBD1. Per germline, CDR1 SEHNR and CDR2 FQNEAQ (reference sequence). The trim removed 4 bases at V and 6 bases at J, leaving 6 bases unmatched. CDR3 size: 15 residues. This CDR3 is CASSSLGQGVNIQYF. The CDR3 nucleotides are TGTGCCAGCAGCTCCCTTGGACAGGGGGTAAACATTCAGTACTTC.

This clonotype was picked up a small number of times. V is TRBV28 and J is TRBJ1-3, with unresolved D. The CDR3 runs 16 residues. The V gene lost 2 bases and the J gene lost 4 bases, with 15 bases spanning the gap. Germline V gives CDR1 MDHEN, CDR2 SYDVKM. The CDR3 bases are TGTGCCAGCAGTTTACCCGGCCGATGGTCCGGAAACACCATATATTTT. It codes for CASSLPGRWSGNTIYF.

This clonotype has only a few counts. The V gene is TRBV5-4, the J gene TRBJ2-1; perhaps TRBD2 as D (6 bases). Germline values: CDR1 SGHNT, CDR2 YYREEE (reference sequence). The V end was cut by 5 bases, the J end by 8 bases, with 29 bases between. CDR3 length equals 18 residues. The CDR3 DNA sequence: TGTGCCAGCAGTCCCCTCCTAGCGACATTACCTCTGGCGGATGAGCAGTTCTTC. It yields the protein CASSPLLATLPLADEQFF.

The chain's CDR3 is CASSLSGGALYNEQFF. The CDR3 DNA is TGTGCCAGCAGCTTGAGCGGGGGGGCTCTATACAATGAGCAGTTCTTC. The rearrangement uses TRBV5-4 and TRBJ2-1; 10 nucleotides align to TRBD2. CDR3 length equals 16 residues. CDR1 and CDR2 (germline): SGHNT, YYREEE (reference sequence). V dropped 1 base and J dropped 4; count of bases not matched to a gene: 5.

The chain links TRBV4-1 to TRBJ2-5; tentative D call: TRBD1 (5 bases). V lost 4 bases and J lost 3, with 9 bases in between. The CDR3 contains 13 residues. The V gene's germline CDR1 is MGHRA and CDR2 YSYEKL. In DNA form, the CDR3 reads TGCGCCAGCAGCCCTCGCAGGGAAGAGACCCAGTACTTC. Residues: CASSPRREETQYF.

This clonotype was seen a few times. The CDR3 region has the DNA TGTGCCAGCAGCCAACTGGGATCTAGCACAGATACGCAGTATTTT. Encoded protein: CASSQLGSSTDTQYF. The chain is built from TRBV11-2 and TRBJ2-3; no firm D call. Germline V CDR1 and CDR2: SGHAT, FQNNGV. V was cut by 5 bases and J by 0 bases, with 12 bases left in between. The CDR3 spans 15 residues.

The chain uses TRBV9 and TRBJ2-1; D may be TRBD1 or TRBD2 (6 bases each). Looked up from germline, CDR1 is SGDLS and CDR2 is YYNGEE. V lost 0 bases, J lost 4 bases, and 11 bases lay in between. The CDR3 has 15 residues. CDR3 sequence: CASSVVGGRYNEQFF. DNA of the CDR3: TGTGCCAGCAGCGTAGTCGGGGGCAGATACAATGAGCAGTTCTTC.

This clonotype was seen ten or more times. The V gene is TRBV5-1, the J gene TRBJ2-3; 8 bases are shared with TRBD2. The CDR3 length is 14 residues. Germline V gives CDR1 SGHRS, CDR2 YFSETQ. V shed 5 bases, J shed 4 bases, and the junction held 6 bases outside the gene matches. This CDR3 is CASRRTSSPDTQYF. CDR3 coding DNA: TGCGCCAGCAGAAGGACTAGCAGTCCAGATACGCAGTATTTT.

The chain employs TRBV6-5 and TRBJ1-1, with TRBD1 identical over 7 bases. CDR1 MNHEY and CDR2 SVGAGI come from the germline V gene. Trimming took 4 bases from V and 10 from J; bases not matched to a gene: 6. There are 12 residues in the CDR3. CDR3 amino acids: CASSSSGGPAFF. CDR3 bases: TGTGCCAGCAGTTCCTCAGGGGGACCAGCTTTCTTT.

This clonotype was detected only a few times. The J gene is TRBJ2-2, the V gene TRBV10-3, with D maybe TRBD2 (5 bases). The CDR3 runs 14 residues. The germline V and J ends were trimmed by 2 bases and 8 bases, with 12 bases remaining between them. Germline CDR1 is ENHRY and CDR2 is SYGVKD. CDR3 in DNA: TGTGCCATCAGTGAGCGGGATGAGACAGGGGAGCTGTTTTTT. This sequence encodes CAISERDETGELFF.

The chain has TRBV5-1 and TRBJ1-5; 11 bases agree with TRBD1. The V gene end was trimmed by 4 bases and the J gene end by 7 bases; junction bases not matched to a gene: 7. Germline CDR1 SGHRS, CDR2 YFSETQ. CDR3 length equals 15 residues. CDR3: CASSVTDRGQQPQHF. Here the CDR3 DNA reads TGCGCCAGCAGCGTAACGGACAGGGGGCAACAGCCCCAGCATTTT.

This sequence joins TRBV11-1 and TRBJ2-7; D unclear. Germline V lookup: CDR1 SGHAT, CDR2 FQDESV (reference sequence). The V gene lost 0 bases and the J gene lost 6 bases, with 9 bases spanning the gap. The CDR3 covers 13 residues. In DNA form, the CDR3 reads TGTGCCAGCAGCTTAGCCGTCGGTTCCGAGCAGTACTTC. This sequence encodes CASSLAVGSEQYF. Supplemented by reference TRBV11-1 and TRBJ2-7, the full variable domain reads EAEVAQSPRYKITEKSQAVAFWCDPISGHATLYWYRQILGQGPELLVQFQDESVVDDSQLPKDRFSAERLKGVDSTLKIQPAELGDSAMYLCASSLAVGSEQYFGPGTRLTVT.

This clonotype has only a few counts. J is TRBJ1-3 and V is TRBV10-3; the D gene is possibly TRBD1 (5 bases). The germline V gene has CDR1 ENHRY and CDR2 SYGVKD. The CDR3 is 14 amino acids. V was cut by 7 bases and J by 0 bases, with 10 bases left in between. The CDR3 DNA reads TGTGCCATCACAGGGAGGAACTCTGGAAACACCATATATTTT. It encodes CAITGRNSGNTIYF.

The chain combines TRBV9 with TRBJ1-2, with 7 nucleotides matching TRBD1. Germline values: CDR1 SGDLS, CDR2 YYNGEE. The CDR3 has 13 residues. V lost 2 bases to trimming and J lost 6 bases; unmatched junction nucleotides: 4. The CDR3 region is CASSVRQGHGYTF. The CDR3 DNA reads as TGTGCCAGCAGCGTGCGACAGGGCCATGGCTACACCTTC.

This clonotype was seen a handful of times. This chain joins TRBV5-1 and TRBJ2-3, with unresolved D. Germline V gives CDR1 SGHRS, CDR2 YFSETQ. The CDR3 contains 16 residues. Trimming took 4 bases from V and 1 from J, leaving 16 bases between them. The CDR3 loop reads CASSRTSHRGTDTQYF. The CDR3 coding sequence is TGCGCCAGCAGCCGAACATCCCATCGCGGCACAGATACGCAGTATTTT. Full variable domain (remainder filled in from reference TRBV5-1 and TRBJ2-3): KAGVTQTPRYLIKTRGQQVTLSCSPISGHRSVSWYQQTPGQGLQFLFEYFSETQRNKGNFPGRFSGRQFSNSRSEMNVSTLELGDSALYLCASSRTSHRGTDTQYFGPGTRLTVL.

This rearrangement joins TRBV5-1 to TRBJ2-5; TRBD2 agrees at 13 bases. Per the germline V gene, CDR1 is SGHRS and CDR2 is YFSETQ. Trimming cost V 2 bases and J 0 bases; bases outside gene matches: 10. The CDR3 contains 19 residues. The CDR3 region is CASSFYGLTSGGYQETQYF. CDR3 sequence (DNA): TGCGCCAGCAGCTTCTACGGTCTGACTAGCGGGGGGTACCAAGAGACCCAGTACTTC.

This clonotype was counted only a few times. This chain uses TRBV3-1 with TRBJ2-7, with 10 positions matching TRBD2. Germline trimming cut 1 base from V and 3 bases from J; bases unmatched to any gene: 0. This CDR3 has 14 amino acids. Germline loops: CDR1 LGHDT, CDR2 YNNKEL (reference sequence). CDR3 nucleotide sequence: TGTGCCAGCAGCCAAGGGACTAGCGGCTACGAGCAGTACTTC. This codes for CASSQGTSGYEQYF.

This clonotype turned up a few times. V is TRBV4-1 and J is TRBJ2-3; 9 nucleotides agree with TRBD1. With V trimmed by 1 base and J by 4 bases, 6 bases remained unmatched. Germline V CDR1 and CDR2: MGHRA, YSYEKL. This CDR3 contains 16 residues. In DNA form, the CDR3 reads TGCGCCAGCAGCCAAGCGTCGACAGGGGGGGCAGATACGCAGTATTTT. This translates into CASSQASTGGADTQYF.

This clonotype was counted at least ten times. This sequence joins TRBV7-9 and TRBJ2-1, with D possibly TRBD2 on 6 matching bases. This CDR3 region has 16 residues. Germline V CDR1 and CDR2: SEHNR, FQNEAQ (reference sequence). The V end was cut by 5 bases, the J end by 4 bases, with 18 bases between. CDR3 protein: CASSHIGTGRYNEQFF. In nucleotides, the CDR3 is TGTGCCAGCAGCCACATCGGGACTGGGAGATACAATGAGCAGTTCTTC.

At least ten counts were recorded for this clonotype. The chain recombines TRBV12-3 or TRBV12-4 with TRBJ1-1; D unresolved. The V end lost 2 bases, the J end lost 7 bases, and 5 bases lay between the germline ends. This CDR3 has 11 residues. CDR3 sequence: CASSLQLEAFF. The DNA of the CDR3 is TGTGCCAGCAGTTTACAGCTTGAAGCTTTCTTT.

The rearrangement links TRBV5-1 to TRBJ2-7; 10 positions agree with TRBD2. This CDR3 has 16 amino acids. CDR1 is SGHRS and CDR2 is YFSETQ in the germline V gene. The V gene end was trimmed by 0 bases and the J gene end by 7 bases; junction bases not matched to a gene: 10. This chain's CDR3 is CASSLELTSGRGEQYF. The CDR3 bases are TGCGCCAGCAGCTTGGAGCTGACTAGCGGGCGAGGTGAGCAGTACTTC.

This clonotype was detected only a few times. The gene calls are TRBV27 and TRBJ2-1, with D possibly being TRBD2 (6 bases). Germline CDR1 is MNHEY and CDR2 is SMNVEV (reference sequence). There are 15 residues in the CDR3. V was shortened by 4 bases and J by 2 bases, with 12 bases between the two germline ends. The CDR3 sequence: CASSYRRGPYNEQFF. Here the CDR3 DNA reads TGTGCCAGCAGTTATCGGCGGGGACCCTACAATGAGCAGTTCTTC.

This clonotype was detected only a few times. This chain links TRBV4-1 with TRBJ1-4, with unresolved D. The germline CDR1 and CDR2 sequences are MGHRA and YSYEKL. The ends were cut back, 7 bases at V and 0 bases at J, with 15 bases in the middle. The CDR3 consists of 16 residues. The DNA of the CDR3 is TGCGCCAGCACTGACTATTGGCTTGCAACTAATGAAAAACTGTTTTTT. Translated: CASTDYWLATNEKLFF.

The chain has TRBV19 and TRBJ2-1; TRBD1 might be the D (6 bases). Deletions cut 3 bases from V and 7 bases from J, with 16 bases between. The CDR3 length is 15 residues. Germline V gene lookup returns CDR1 LNHDA and CDR2 SQIVND (reference sequence). CDR3 DNA sequence: TGTGCCAGTAGTATTCAAACAGGGCTAGGTAATGAGCAGTTCTTC. Protein: CASSIQTGLGNEQFF.